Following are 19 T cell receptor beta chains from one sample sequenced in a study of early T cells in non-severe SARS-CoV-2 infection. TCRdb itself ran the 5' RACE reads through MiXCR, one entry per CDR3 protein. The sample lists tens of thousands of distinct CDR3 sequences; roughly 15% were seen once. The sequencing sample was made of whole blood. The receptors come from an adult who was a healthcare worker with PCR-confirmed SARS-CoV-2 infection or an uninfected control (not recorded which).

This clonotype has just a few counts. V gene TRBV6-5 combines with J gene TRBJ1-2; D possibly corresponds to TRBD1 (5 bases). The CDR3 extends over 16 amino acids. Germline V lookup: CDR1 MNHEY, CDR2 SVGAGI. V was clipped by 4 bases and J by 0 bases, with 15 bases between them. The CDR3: CASSLLGAETNYGYTF. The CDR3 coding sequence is TGTGCCAGCAGTTTGTTAGGGGCAGAAACTAACTATGGCTACACCTTC.

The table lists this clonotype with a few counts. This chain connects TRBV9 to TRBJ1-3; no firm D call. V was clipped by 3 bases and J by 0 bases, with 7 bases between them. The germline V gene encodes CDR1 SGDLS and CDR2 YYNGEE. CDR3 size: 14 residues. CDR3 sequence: CASSEGPSGNTIYF. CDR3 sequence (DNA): TGTGCCAGCAGCGAAGGGCCCTCTGGAAACACCATATATTTT. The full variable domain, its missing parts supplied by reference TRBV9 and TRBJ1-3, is DSGVTQTPKHLITATGQRVTLRCSPRSGDLSVYWYQQSLDQGLQFLIQYYNGEERAKGNILERFSAQQFPDLHSELNLSSLELGDSALYFCASSEGPSGNTIYFGEGSWLTVV.

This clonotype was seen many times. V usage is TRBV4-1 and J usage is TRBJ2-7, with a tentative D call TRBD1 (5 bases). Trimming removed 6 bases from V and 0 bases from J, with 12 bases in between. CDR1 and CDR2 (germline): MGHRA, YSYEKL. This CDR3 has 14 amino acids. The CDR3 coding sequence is TGCGCCAGCAGTCCGATGACAGTCTCCTACGAGCAGTACTTC. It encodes CASSPMTVSYEQYF.

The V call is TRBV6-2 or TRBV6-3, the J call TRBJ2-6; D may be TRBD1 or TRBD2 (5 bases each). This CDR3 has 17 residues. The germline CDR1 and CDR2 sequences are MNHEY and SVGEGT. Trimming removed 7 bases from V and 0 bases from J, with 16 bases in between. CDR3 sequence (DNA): TGTGCCAGCACCCCCGTGTCAGGGAGCTCTGGGGCCAACGTCCTGACTTTC. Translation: CASTPVSGSSGANVLTF.

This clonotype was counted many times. The CDR3 protein is CASSPGLVYNSPLHF. As DNA, the CDR3 is TGTGCCAGCAGCCCCGGGCTCGTTTATAATTCACCCCTCCACTTT. This chain connects TRBV5-4 to TRBJ1-6; unclear D gene. Germline V gene data show CDR1 as SGHNT and CDR2 as YYREEE (reference sequence). The CDR3 is 15 amino acids. Trimming left V 4 bases short and J 4 bases short, with 12 bases between.

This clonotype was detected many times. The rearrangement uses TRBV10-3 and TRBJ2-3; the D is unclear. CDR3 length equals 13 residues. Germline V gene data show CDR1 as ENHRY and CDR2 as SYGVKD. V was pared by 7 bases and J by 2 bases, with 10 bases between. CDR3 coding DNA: TGTGCCATCACAAAAGGGCCCACAGATACGCAGTATTTT. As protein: CAITKGPTDTQYF.

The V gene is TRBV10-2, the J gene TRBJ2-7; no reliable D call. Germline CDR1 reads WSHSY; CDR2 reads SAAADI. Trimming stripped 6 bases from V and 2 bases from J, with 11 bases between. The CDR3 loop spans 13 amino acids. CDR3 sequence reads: CASRKGLTYEQYF. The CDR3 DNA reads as TGCGCCAGCAGAAAGGGCTTAACCTACGAGCAGTACTTC.

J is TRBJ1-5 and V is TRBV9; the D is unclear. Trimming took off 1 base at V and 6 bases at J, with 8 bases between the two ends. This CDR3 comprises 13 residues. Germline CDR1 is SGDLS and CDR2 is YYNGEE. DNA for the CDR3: TGTGCCAGCAGCGTAACGGACGTTCAGCCCCAGCATTTT. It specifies CASSVTDVQPQHF.

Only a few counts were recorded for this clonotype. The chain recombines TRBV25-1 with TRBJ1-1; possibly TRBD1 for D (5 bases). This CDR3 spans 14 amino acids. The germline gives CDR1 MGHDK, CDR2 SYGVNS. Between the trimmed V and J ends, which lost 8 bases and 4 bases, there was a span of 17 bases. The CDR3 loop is CASSLGGWGTEAFF. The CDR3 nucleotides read TGTGCCAGCTCCCTGGGGGGGTGGGGCACTGAAGCTTTCTTT. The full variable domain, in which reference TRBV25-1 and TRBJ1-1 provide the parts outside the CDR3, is EADIYQTPRYLVIGTGKKITLECSQTMGHDKMYWYQQDPGMELHLIHYSYGVNSTEKGDLSSESTVSRIRTEHFPLTLESARPSHTSQYLCASSLGGWGTEAFFGQGTRLTVV.

This CDR3 is CASSITGTGIGTGELFF. CDR3 coding DNA: TGTGCCAGTAGTATTACCGGGACAGGGATCGGTACCGGGGAGCTGTTTTTT. The chain employs TRBV19 and TRBJ2-2, with 9 bases matching TRBD1. Per germline, CDR1 LNHDA and CDR2 SQIVND (reference sequence). V trimming: 3 bases; J trimming: 5 bases; junction bases outside the gene matches: 10. The CDR3 is 17 residues long. The entire variable domain, with the rest obtained from reference TRBV19 and TRBJ2-2, is as follows: DGGITQSPKYLFRKEGQNVTLSCEQNLNHDAMYWYRQDPGQGLRLIYYSQIVNDFQKGDIAEGYSVSREKKESFPLTVTSAQKNPTAFYLCASSITGTGIGTGELFFGEGSRLTVL.

CDR3 in amino acids: CASSLKSVPYEQYF. In DNA form, the CDR3 reads TGTGCCAGCAGCCTAAAGTCCGTACCCTACGAGCAGTACTTC. The chain combines TRBV5-5 with TRBJ2-7; D gene unclear. The CDR3 length is 14 residues. The ends were cut back, 4 bases at V and 2 bases at J, with 13 bases in the middle. CDR1 is SGHKS and CDR2 is YYEKEE in the germline V gene (reference sequence). Supplemented by reference TRBV5-5 and TRBJ2-7, the full variable domain reads DAGVTQSPTHLIKTRGQQVTLRCSPISGHKSVSWYQQVLGQGPQFIFQYYEKEERGRGNFPDRFSARQFPNYSSELNVNALLLGDSALYLCASSLKSVPYEQYFGPGTRLTVT.

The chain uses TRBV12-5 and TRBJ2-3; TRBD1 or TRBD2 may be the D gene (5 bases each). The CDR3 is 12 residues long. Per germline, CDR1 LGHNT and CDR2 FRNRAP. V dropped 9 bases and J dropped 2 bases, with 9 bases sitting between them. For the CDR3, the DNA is TGTGCTAGCCGAGGGGTCACAGATACGCAGTATTTT. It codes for CASRGVTDTQYF.

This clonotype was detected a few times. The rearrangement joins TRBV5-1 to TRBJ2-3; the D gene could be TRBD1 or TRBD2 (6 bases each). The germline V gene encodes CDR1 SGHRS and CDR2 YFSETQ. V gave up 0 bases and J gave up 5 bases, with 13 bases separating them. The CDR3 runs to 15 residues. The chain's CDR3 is CASSLGAGGRDTQYF. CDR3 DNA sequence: TGCGCCAGCAGCTTGGGGGCCGGGGGCAGAGATACGCAGTATTTT.

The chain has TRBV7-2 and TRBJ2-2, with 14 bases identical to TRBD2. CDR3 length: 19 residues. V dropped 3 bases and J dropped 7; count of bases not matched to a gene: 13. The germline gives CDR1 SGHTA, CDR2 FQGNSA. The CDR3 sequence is CASSFSGTSGGLIDGELFF. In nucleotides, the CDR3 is TGTGCCAGCAGCTTTTCCGGGACTAGCGGGGGCCTTATTGACGGGGAGCTGTTTTTT.

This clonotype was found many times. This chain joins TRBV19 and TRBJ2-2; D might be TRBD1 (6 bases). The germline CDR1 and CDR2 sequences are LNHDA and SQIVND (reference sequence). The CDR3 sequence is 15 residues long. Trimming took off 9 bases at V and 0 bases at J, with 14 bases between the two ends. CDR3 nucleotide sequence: TGTGCCAGCGAAAGACAGGCCGCGAACACCGGGGAGCTGTTTTTT. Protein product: CASERQAANTGELFF.

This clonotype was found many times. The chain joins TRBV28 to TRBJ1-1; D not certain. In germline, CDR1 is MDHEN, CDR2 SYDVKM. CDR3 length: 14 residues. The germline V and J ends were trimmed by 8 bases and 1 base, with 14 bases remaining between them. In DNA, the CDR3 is TGTGCCAGCTTTCCAGTGGGGTCGAACACTGAAGCTTTCTTT. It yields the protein CASFPVGSNTEAFF. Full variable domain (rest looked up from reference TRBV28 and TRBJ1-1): DVKVTQSSRYLVKRTGEKVFLECVQDMDHENMFWYRQDPGLGLRLIYFSYDVKMKEKGDIPEGYSVSREKKERFSLILESASTNQTSMYLCASFPVGSNTEAFFGQGTRLTVV.

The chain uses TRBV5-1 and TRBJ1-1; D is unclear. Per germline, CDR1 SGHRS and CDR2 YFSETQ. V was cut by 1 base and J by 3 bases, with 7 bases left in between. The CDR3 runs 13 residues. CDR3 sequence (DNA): TGCGCCAGCAGCTTGCAGGTTTACACTGAAGCTTTCTTT. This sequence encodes CASSLQVYTEAFF.

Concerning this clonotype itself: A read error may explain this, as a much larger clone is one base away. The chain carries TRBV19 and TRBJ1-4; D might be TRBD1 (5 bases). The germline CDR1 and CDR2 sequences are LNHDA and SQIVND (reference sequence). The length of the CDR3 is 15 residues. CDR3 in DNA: TGTGTCAGTAGGCTTTCGGGGCAGTCTTTTGAAAAACTGTTTTTT. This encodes CVSRLSGQSFEKLFF.

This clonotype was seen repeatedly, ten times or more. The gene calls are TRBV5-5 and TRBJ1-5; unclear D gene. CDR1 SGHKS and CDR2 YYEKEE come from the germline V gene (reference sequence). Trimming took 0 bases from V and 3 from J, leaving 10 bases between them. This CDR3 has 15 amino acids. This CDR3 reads CASSLVSADNQPQHF. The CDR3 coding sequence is TGTGCCAGCAGCTTGGTATCAGCAGACAATCAGCCCCAGCATTTT.